This T cell receptor beta chain was retrieved from a study of blood T cells in healthy people across ages. Study-wide background: Using template switching, researchers captured about one barcoded beta molecule for each two T cells.

Extraction yielded at least 5.5 micrograms of total RNA per sample. Alongside a J-beta primer mix, a sample-barcoded 5' primer served in a second PCR lasting about 7 to 11 cycles. TCRdb used MiXCR to reprocess the 5' RACE reads, holding one entry per CDR3 protein. The sample has roughly 1.7 million distinct CDR3 sequences, roughly 32% seen once. The TCR comes from a young woman in good health. Sequences were obtained from blood.

The chain's CDR3 is CASSVRLEKAYNEQFF. CDR3 DNA: TGTGCCAGCAGCGTCAGACTAGAAAAGGCCTACAATGAGCAGTTCTTC. This chain joins TRBV9 and TRBJ2-1; D is possibly TRBD2 (6 bases). Trimming cost V 2 bases and J 2 bases, with 14 bases left between them. The CDR3 contains 16 residues. The germline gives CDR1 SGDLS, CDR2 YYNGEE.